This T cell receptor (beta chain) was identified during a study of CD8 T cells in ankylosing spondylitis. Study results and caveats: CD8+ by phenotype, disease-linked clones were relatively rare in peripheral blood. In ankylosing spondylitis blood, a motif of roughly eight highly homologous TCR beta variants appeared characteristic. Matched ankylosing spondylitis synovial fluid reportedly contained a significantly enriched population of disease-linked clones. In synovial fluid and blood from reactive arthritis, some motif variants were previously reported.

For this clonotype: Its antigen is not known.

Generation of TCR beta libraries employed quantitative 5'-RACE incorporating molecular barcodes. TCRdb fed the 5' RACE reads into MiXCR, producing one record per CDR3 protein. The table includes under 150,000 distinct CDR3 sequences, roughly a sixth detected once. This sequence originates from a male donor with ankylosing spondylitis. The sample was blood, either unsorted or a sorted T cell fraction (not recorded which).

CDR3 protein: CASSPPGELANTEAFF. Here the CDR3 DNA reads TGTGCCAGCAGCCCCCCCGGGGAGTTAGCGAACACTGAAGCTTTCTTT. The chain carries TRBV28 and TRBJ1-1; no clear D. CDR3 length: 16 residues. Trimming cost V 6 bases and J 1 base, with 18 bases left between them. Germline CDR1 reads MDHEN; CDR2 reads SYDVKM.